The rows below give T cell receptor beta chains drawn from one sample of a study of cytotoxic CD8 clonotypes in ibrutinib-treated CLL. Some clones are missing from TCRdb's copy, which holds only in-frame ones; the method was immunoSEQ multiplex PCR. The repertoire holds approximately 140,000 clones, approximately 80% seen once, with roughly a quarter in the top ten. Specimen: PBMCs, collected after 12 months of ibrutinib treatment. Receptor source: a human donor with chronic lymphocytic leukemia. Each CDR3 is given with its conserved first and last residue. The D gene is left open where the match is weak. Some rows mark clone size as missing; the rest say once, few, many or name a class of expanded clone.

V	D	size	J	DNA	CDR3
TRBV7-6	NA	NA	TRBJ1-1	TGTGCCAGCAGCCAACAGGGAGACACTGAAGCTTTCTTT	CASSQQGDTEAFF
TRBV27	NA	NA	TRBJ1-6	TGTGCCAGCAGTTTCAGGGGTTCACCCCTCCACTTT	CASSFRGSPLHF
TRBV7-2	NA	NA	TRBJ2-7	TGTGCCAGCAGCCGGGGAAGGGGATACGAGCAGTACTTC	CASSRGRGYEQYF
TRBV7-3	NA	NA	TRBJ1-1	TGTGCCAGCAGCTCCCCAACCGGGACGTACACTGAAGCTTTCTTT	CASSSPTGTYTEAFF
TRBV2	NA	NA	TRBJ1-1	TGTGCCAGCAGTGAATCACAGCTCACTGAAGCTTTCTTT	CASSESQLTEAFF
TRBV7-9	NA	NA	TRBJ2-5	TGTGCCAGCAGCTTAGTCGAGGTATTGGAGACCCAGTACTTC	CASSLVEVLETQYF
TRBV28	NA	NA	TRBJ1-5	TGTGCCAGCGATTGGACCTCTAGTCAGCCCCAGCATTTT	CASDWTSSQPQHF
TRBV10-3	TRBD1	NA	TRBJ2-1	TGTGCCATCAGTGCCTTGGGGACAGGGGTTTCGATCAGGGAGCAGTTCTTC	CAISALGTGVSIREQFF
TRBV28	NA	once	TRBJ2-5	TGTGCCAGCAGTTTATGGCCCGGGGGCGGGGAGACCCAGTACTTC	CASSLWPGGGETQYF
TRBV15	NA	NA	TRBJ2-1	TGTGCCACCAGCAGAGTACAGGTGAACTCCTACAATGAGCAGTTCTTC	CATSRVQVNSYNEQFF
TRBV5-6	NA	few	TRBJ2-1	TGTGCCAGCAGCCCCAGGGGGGGAGGCTCCTACAATGAGCAGTTCTTC	CASSPRGGGSYNEQFF
TRBV19	NA	few	TRBJ2-7	TGTGCCAGTAGTCCGGACAGTCTTTACGAGCAGTACTTC	CASSPDSLYEQYF
TRBV5-1	TRBD2	NA	TRBJ2-1	TGCGCCAGCAGCTTGGTAACTAGCGGGGGGCAGGAGCAGTTCTTC	CASSLVTSGGQEQFF
TRBV30	NA	NA	TRBJ2-7	TGTGCCTGTTCGACTTGGGGGACGGAGAGCTCCTACGAGCAGTACTTC	CACSTWGTESSYEQYF
TRBV7-9	NA	NA	TRBJ2-2	TGTGCCAGCAGCTCGGGGATCACCGGGGAGCTGTTTTTT	CASSSGITGELFF
TRBV5-6	NA	NA	TRBJ2-7	TGTGCCAGCAGCTGGGGGCAGGGGAACGAGCAGTACTTC	CASSWGQGNEQYF
TRBV5-1	NA	NA	TRBJ2-1	TGCGCCAGCAGCTTGGGTGGGGCTAAGGGCTCCTACAATGAGCAGTTCTTC	CASSLGGAKGSYNEQFF
TRBV25-1	TRBD1	few	TRBJ2-2	TGTGCCAGCAGGAGGACAGGGGGAGACACCGGGGAGCTGTTTTTT	CASRRTGGDTGELFF
TRBV5-4	TRBD2	NA	TRBJ2-7	TGTGCCAGCAGCTTAGCACTAGCGGGGGATACCTACGAGCAGTACTTC	CASSLALAGDTYEQYF
TRBV29-1	NA	few	TRBJ1-4	TGCAGCGTAGACAATGGTCATGAAAAACTGTTTTTT	CSVDNGHEKLFF
TRBV9	TRBD1	NA	TRBJ2-3	TGTGCCAGCAGCGTATATACAGGGGGACAAGATACGCAGTATTTT	CASSVYTGGQDTQYF
TRBV19	NA	NA	TRBJ1-2	TGTGCCAGTCGTGACAGACTAACTGGGGTCTATGTTGGCTACACCTTC	CASRDRLTGVYVGYTF
TRBV11-3	TRBD2	NA	TRBJ2-7	TGTGCCAGCAGCTCTCAACTAGCGGGAGGTATCCGCCGGGAGCAGTACTTC	CASSSQLAGGIRREQYF
TRBV7-9	NA	few	TRBJ2-7	TGTGCCAGCAGCGCCTCTCAGCGCGAGCAGTACTTC	CASSASQREQYF
TRBV7-9	NA	few	TRBJ1-6	TGTGCCAGCAGCTCCCACGGGGGCTTTAATTCACCCCTCCACTTT	CASSSHGGFNSPLHF
TRBV6-5	NA	NA	TRBJ2-3	TGTGCCAGCAGGACGGAGCTAGATACGCAGTATTTT	CASRTELDTQYF
TRBV18	NA	NA	TRBJ1-2	TGTGCCAGCTCACCAGAGGCAGGGAGGAATTCTGGCTACACCTTC	CASSPEAGRNSGYTF